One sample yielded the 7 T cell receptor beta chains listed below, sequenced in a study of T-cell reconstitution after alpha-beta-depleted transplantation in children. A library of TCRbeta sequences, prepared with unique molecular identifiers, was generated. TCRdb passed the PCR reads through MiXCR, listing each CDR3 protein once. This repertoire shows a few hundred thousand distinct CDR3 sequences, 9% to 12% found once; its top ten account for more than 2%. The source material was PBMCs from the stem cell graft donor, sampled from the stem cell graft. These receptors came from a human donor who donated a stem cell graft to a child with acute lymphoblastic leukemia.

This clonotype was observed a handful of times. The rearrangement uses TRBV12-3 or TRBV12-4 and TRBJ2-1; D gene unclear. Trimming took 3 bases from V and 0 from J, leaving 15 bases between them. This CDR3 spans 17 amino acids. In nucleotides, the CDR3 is TGTGCCAGCAGTTTTTTGTTGCAAGGGCCCTCCTACAATGAGCAGTTCTTC. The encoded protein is CASSFLLQGPSYNEQFF.

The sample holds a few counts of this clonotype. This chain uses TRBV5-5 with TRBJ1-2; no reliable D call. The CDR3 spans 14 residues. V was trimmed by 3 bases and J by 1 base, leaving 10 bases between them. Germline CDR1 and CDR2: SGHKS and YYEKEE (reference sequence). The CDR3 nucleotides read TGTGCCAGCAGCTCTGGACGTATTAACTATGGCTACACCTTC. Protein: CASSSGRINYGYTF.

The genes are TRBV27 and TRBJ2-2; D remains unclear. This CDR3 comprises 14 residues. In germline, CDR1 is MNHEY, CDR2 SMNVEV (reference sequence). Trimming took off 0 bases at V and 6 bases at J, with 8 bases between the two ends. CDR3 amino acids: CASSLSFGAGELFF. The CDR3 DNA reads TGTGCCAGCAGTTTATCGTTCGGAGCCGGGGAGCTGTTTTTT.

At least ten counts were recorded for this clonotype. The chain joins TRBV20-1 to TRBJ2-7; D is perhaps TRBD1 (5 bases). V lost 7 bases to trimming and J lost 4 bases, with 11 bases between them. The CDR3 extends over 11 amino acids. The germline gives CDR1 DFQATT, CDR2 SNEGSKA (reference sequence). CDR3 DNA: TGCAGTGTAGGGGAAGTATACGAGCAGTACTTC. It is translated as CSVGEVYEQYF.

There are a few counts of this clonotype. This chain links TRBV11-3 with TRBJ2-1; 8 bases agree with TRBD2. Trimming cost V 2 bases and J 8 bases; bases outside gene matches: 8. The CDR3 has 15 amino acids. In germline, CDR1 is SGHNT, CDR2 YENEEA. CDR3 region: CASSLTSGSGYEQFF. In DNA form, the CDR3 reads TGTGCCAGCAGCTTAACAAGCGGGAGTGGCTATGAGCAGTTCTTC. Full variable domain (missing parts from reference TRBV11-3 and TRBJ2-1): EAGVVQSPRYKIIEKKQPVAFWCNPISGHNTLYWYLQNLGQGPELLIRYENEEAVDDSQLPKDRFSAERLKGVDSTLKIQPAELGDSAVYLCASSLTSGSGYEQFFGPGTRLTVL.

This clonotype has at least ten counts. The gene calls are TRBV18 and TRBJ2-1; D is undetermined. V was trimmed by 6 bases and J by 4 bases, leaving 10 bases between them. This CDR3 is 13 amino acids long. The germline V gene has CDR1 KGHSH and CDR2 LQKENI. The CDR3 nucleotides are TGTGCCAGCTCCCTCCCCACATACAATGAGCAGTTCTTC. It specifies CASSLPTYNEQFF.

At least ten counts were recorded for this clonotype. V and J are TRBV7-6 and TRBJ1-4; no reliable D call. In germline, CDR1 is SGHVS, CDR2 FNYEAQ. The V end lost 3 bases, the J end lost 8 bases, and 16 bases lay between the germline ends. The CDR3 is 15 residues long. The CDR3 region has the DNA TGTGCCAGCAGCTTGTTGACTCTGGGGTCCGAAAAACTGTTTTTT. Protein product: CASSLLTLGSEKLFF.